Listed here are 9 T cell receptor beta chains from one sample, sequenced in a study of T cell responses to AZD1222 COVID-19 vaccine. Method: immunoSEQ multiplex PCR; TCRdb's copy keeps in-frame clones and lacks some. This table has about 94,000 clones, 85% to 90% appearing once. The specimen comprised peripheral blood, sampled on day 0 of AZD1222 vaccination. The receptors were sampled from an adult in good health.

The chain has TRBV18 and TRBJ1-3, with 7 positions matching TRBD1. Germline CDR1 reads KGHSH; CDR2 reads LQKENI. Trimming removed 5 bases from V and 2 bases from J; junction bases left unmatched: 15. The CDR3 contains 18 residues. CDR3 loop: CASSSQEPGQTTGNTIYF. CDR3 nucleotides: TGTGCCAGCTCATCCCAGGAACCGGGACAGACAACTGGAAACACCATATATTTT.

The chain couples TRBV2 to TRBJ1-5; D remains ambiguous. This CDR3 is built from 15 residues. Germline V lookup: CDR1 SNHLY, CDR2 FYNNEI. The germline V and J ends were trimmed by 4 bases and 2 bases, with 12 bases remaining between them. CDR3 protein: CASSGTFGGNQPQHF. The CDR3 DNA is TGTGCCAGCAGTGGAACGTTTGGCGGCAATCAGCCCCAGCATTTT.

The chain uses TRBV7-6 and TRBJ2-3, with D uncertain. The CDR3 consists of 16 residues. Deletions cut 3 bases from V and 2 bases from J, with 15 bases between. The germline V gene has CDR1 SGHVS and CDR2 FNYEAQ. For the CDR3, the DNA is TGTGCCAGCAGCTTGTCGGTCCCGGCCTCCACAGATACGCAGTATTTT. This codes for CASSLSVPASTDTQYF.

For the CDR3, the DNA is TGTGCCAGCAGCTTAAGGGTCGGCAGGGCGGACTATGGCTACACCTTC. This codes for CASSLRVGRADYGYTF. The rearrangement joins TRBV11-2 to TRBJ1-2; D is perhaps TRBD1 (5 bases). Trimming cost V 2 bases and J 3 bases, with 16 bases left between them. The CDR3 runs 16 residues. The germline CDR1 and CDR2 sequences are SGHAT and FQNNGV.

The rearrangement uses TRBV11-2 and TRBJ1-1; D is undetermined. Germline CDR1 is SGHAT and CDR2 is FQNNGV. The CDR3 consists of 16 residues. The V and J ends lost 0 bases and 0 bases respectively, with 11 bases between them. The CDR3 bases are TGTGCCAGCAGCTTAGATTTTGCAGTCATGAACACTGAAGCTTTCTTT. Protein sequence: CASSLDFAVMNTEAFF. Complete variable domain (other parts from reference TRBV11-2 and TRBJ1-1): EAGVAQSPRYKIIEKRQSVAFWCNPISGHATLYWYQQILGQGPKLLIQFQNNGVVDDSQLPKDRFSAERLKGVDSTLKIQPAKLEDSAVYLCASSLDFAVMNTEAFFGQGTRLTVV.

This clone was observed once. This chain links TRBV12-3 or TRBV12-4 with TRBJ2-3; D call uncertain. CDR3 length: 12 amino acids. V lost 5 bases to trimming and J lost 6 bases, with 9 bases between them. CDR3 in amino acids: CASSPPKDTQYF. CDR3 in DNA: TGTGCCAGCAGTCCGCCCAAGGATACGCAGTATTTT.

This chain uses TRBV12-3 or TRBV12-4 with TRBJ1-2, with 9 bases matching TRBD1. This CDR3 is 13 amino acids long. J lost 4 bases, V lost 5 bases, and 2 bases had no gene match. For the CDR3, the DNA is TGTGCCAGCAGTAAACAGGGGGCCTATGGCTACACCTTC. Encoded protein: CASSKQGAYGYTF.

The V call is TRBV5-1, the J call TRBJ1-5; D is undetermined. V was shortened by 1 base and J by 3 bases, with 11 bases between the two germline ends. Germline V gives CDR1 SGHRS, CDR2 YFSETQ. The CDR3 runs to 15 residues. The CDR3 coding sequence is TGCGCCAGCAGCTTGACTGGTGAAGCCAATCAGCCCCAGCATTTT. It is translated as CASSLTGEANQPQHF.

This chain uses TRBV30 with TRBJ1-2, with D uncertain. Germline loops: CDR1 GTSNPN, CDR2 SVGIG (reference sequence). The CDR3 totals 14 residues. V lost 2 bases to trimming and J lost 2 bases, with 12 bases between them. The CDR3 here is CAWSRTDGNYGYTF. CDR3 sequence (DNA): TGTGCCTGGAGTAGGACGGACGGGAACTATGGCTACACCTTC.